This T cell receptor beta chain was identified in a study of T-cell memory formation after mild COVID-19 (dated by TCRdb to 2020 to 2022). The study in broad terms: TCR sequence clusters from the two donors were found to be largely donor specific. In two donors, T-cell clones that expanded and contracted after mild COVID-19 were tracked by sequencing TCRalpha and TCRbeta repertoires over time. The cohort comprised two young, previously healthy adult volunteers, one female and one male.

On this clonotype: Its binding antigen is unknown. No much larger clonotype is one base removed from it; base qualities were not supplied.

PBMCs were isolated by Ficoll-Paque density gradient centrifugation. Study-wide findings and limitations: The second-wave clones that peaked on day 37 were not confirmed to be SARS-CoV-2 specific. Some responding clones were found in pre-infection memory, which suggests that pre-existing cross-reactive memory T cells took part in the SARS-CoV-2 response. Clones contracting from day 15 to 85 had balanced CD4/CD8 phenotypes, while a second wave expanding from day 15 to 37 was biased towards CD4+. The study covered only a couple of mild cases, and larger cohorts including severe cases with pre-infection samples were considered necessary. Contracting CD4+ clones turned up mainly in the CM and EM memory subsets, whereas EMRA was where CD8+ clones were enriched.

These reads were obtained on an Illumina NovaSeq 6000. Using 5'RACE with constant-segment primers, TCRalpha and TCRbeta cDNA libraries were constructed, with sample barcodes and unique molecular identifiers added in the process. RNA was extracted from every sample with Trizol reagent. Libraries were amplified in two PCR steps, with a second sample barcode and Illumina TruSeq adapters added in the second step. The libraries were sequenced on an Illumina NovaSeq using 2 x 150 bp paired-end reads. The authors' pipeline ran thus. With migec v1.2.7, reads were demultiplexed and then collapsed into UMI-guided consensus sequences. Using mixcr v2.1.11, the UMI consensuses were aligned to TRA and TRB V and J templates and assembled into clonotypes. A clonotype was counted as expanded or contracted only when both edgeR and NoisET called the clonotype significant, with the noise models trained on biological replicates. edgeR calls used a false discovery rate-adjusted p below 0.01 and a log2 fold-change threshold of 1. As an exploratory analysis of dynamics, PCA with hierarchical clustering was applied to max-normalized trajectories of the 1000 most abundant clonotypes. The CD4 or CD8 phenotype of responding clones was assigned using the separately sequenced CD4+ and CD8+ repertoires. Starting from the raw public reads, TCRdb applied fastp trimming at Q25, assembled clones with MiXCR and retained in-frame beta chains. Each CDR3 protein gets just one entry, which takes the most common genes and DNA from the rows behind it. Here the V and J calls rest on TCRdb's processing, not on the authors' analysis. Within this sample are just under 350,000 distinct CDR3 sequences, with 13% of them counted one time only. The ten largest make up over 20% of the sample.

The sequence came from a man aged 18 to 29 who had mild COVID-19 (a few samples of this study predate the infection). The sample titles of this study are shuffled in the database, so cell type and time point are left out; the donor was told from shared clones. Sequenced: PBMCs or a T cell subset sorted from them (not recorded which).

CDR3 reads: CASSKGGRVSNQPQHF. The DNA reads as follows: TGTGCCAGCAGTAAAGGAGGACGGGTTAGCAATCAGCCCCAGCATTTT. Here the chain combines TRBV12-3 or TRBV12-4 and TRBJ1-5; the D gene is not confidently resolved. V and J are truncated by 5 bases and 0 bases respectively, leaving an intervening sequence of 14 bases. The CDR3, cysteine through phenylalanine, is 16 amino acids long. Only CDR3 DNA is held: 48 bases, read in frame from base 1.